Following are 15 T cell receptor beta chains from one sample sequenced in a study of T-cell reconstitution after alpha-beta-depleted transplantation in children. Unique molecular identifiers tagged the TCRbeta library. MiXCR, applied by TCRdb to the PCR reads, yields one record per CDR3 protein. The table has around 300,000 distinct CDR3 sequences, 23% seen once; the top ten hold approximately 11%. Material: PBMCs, mostly from graft donor cells, obtained 180 days after TCRalphabeta/CD19-depleted stem cell transplant. The receptor set was obtained from a male patient between 10 and 17 years old who had a stem cell transplant for acute lymphoblastic leukemia, so the T cells may come from the graft donor.

This chain joins TRBV5-1 and TRBJ2-5, with 7 positions matching TRBD1. This CDR3 contains 14 residues. From germline, CDR1 is SGHRS and CDR2 YFSETQ. Trimming at V came to 3 bases and at J to 2 bases, leaving 4 bases not matched to a gene. The CDR3 DNA reads TGCGCCAGCAGCTCCGGACAGGTACAAGAGACCCAGTACTTC. It encodes CASSSGQVQETQYF. The complete variable domain, with remaining parts taken from reference TRBV5-1 and TRBJ2-5, reads KAGVTQTPRYLIKTRGQQVTLSCSPISGHRSVSWYQQTPGQGLQFLFEYFSETQRNKGNFPGRFSGRQFSNSRSEMNVSTLELGDSALYLCASSSGQVQETQYFGPGTRLLVL.

The rearrangement uses TRBV5-1 and TRBJ2-3; maybe TRBD2 (5 bases). The CDR3 length is 14 residues. V lost 0 bases, J lost 9 bases, and 14 bases lay in between. Germline CDR1 and CDR2: SGHRS and YFSETQ. In DNA form, the CDR3 reads TGCGCCAGCAGCTTGGGAGGAGGCAGGAGAACGCAGTATTTT. This codes for CASSLGGGRRTQYF. The full variable domain, its missing parts supplied by reference TRBV5-1 and TRBJ2-3, is KAGVTQTPRYLIKTRGQQVTLSCSPISGHRSVSWYQQTPGQGLQFLFEYFSETQRNKGNFPGRFSGRQFSNSRSEMNVSTLELGDSALYLCASSLGGGRRTQYFGPGTRLTVL.

This clonotype was seen a handful of times. The chain employs TRBV25-1 and TRBJ1-2; no clear D gene. Trimming stripped 6 bases from V and 2 bases from J, with 10 bases between. Germline V lookup: CDR1 MGHDK, CDR2 SYGVNS. There are 13 residues in the CDR3. In DNA, the CDR3 is TGTGCCAGCAGGGACCCGGGGAACTATGGCTACACCTTC. Protein: CASRDPGNYGYTF.

CDR3 in amino acids: CASSPPKNTGELFF. For the CDR3, the DNA is TGTGCCAGCTCACCACCTAAGAACACCGGGGAGCTGTTTTTT. This chain uses TRBV18 with TRBJ2-2; D gene ambiguous. Trimming took 0 bases from V and 1 from J, leaving 3 bases between them. The CDR3 length is 14 residues. Germline CDR1 KGHSH, CDR2 LQKENI.

This clonotype was found a few times. The V gene is TRBV9, the J gene TRBJ1-2; D may be TRBD1 (6 bases). In germline, CDR1 is SGDLS, CDR2 YYNGEE. This CDR3 contains 15 residues. Trimming stripped 4 bases from V and 0 bases from J, with 13 bases between. The CDR3, as DNA: TGTGCCAGCAGCACCCACAGGGCCCCTAACTATGGCTACACCTTC. This sequence encodes CASSTHRAPNYGYTF.

This clonotype was counted between two and nine times. The chain joins TRBV12-3 or TRBV12-4 to TRBJ1-1, with 9 bases identical to TRBD1. This CDR3 spans 14 amino acids. With V trimmed by 8 bases and J by 8 bases, 12 bases remained unmatched. CDR3 protein: CASRPPDRGWEAFF. CDR3 sequence (DNA): TGTGCCAGCCGCCCCCCGGACAGGGGCTGGGAAGCTTTCTTT.

This rearrangement joins TRBV30 to TRBJ2-7, with D unclear. The ends were cut back, 0 bases at V and 3 bases at J, with 15 bases in the middle. The CDR3 is made up of 15 amino acids. CDR1 GTSNPN and CDR2 SVGIG come from the germline V gene (reference sequence). CDR3 DNA: TGTGCCTGGAGTGTCGCTAGAGTGACAAACTACGAGCAGTACTTC. Protein sequence: CAWSVARVTNYEQYF.

The gene calls are TRBV10-1 and TRBJ2-7; 7 nucleotides line up with TRBD1. The ends lost 6 bases at V and 3 bases at J; junction bases unmatched: 2. The germline CDR1 and CDR2 sequences are WNHNN and SYGVQD (reference sequence). The CDR3 is made up of 12 amino acids. The CDR3 nucleotides read TGCGCCAGCAGGGGACAGAGCTACGAGCAGTACTTC. Translation: CASRGQSYEQYF.

This clonotype was counted between two and nine times. The chain carries TRBV9 and TRBJ1-2, with 7 bases that match TRBD1. The germline CDR1 and CDR2 sequences are SGDLS and YYNGEE. CDR3 size: 17 residues. Trimming took 4 bases from V and 0 from J; bases not matched to a gene: 12. The CDR3 nucleotides read TGTGCCAGCAGCCCCACGACAGGGCTACAAACTAACTATGGCTACACCTTC. Amino acid sequence: CASSPTTGLQTNYGYTF.

This chain joins TRBV7-9 and TRBJ1-5; 10 nucleotides align to TRBD1. The CDR3 length is 16 residues. Germline V gene lookup returns CDR1 SEHNR and CDR2 FQNEAQ (reference sequence). The J segment lost 5 bases and the V segment lost 0 bases, leaving 4 bases of the junction unmatched. The CDR3, as DNA: TGTGCCAGCAGCTTAGCGGTTGGACAGGGGGATCAGCCCCAGCATTTT. It yields the protein CASSLAVGQGDQPQHF.

This chain uses TRBV28 with TRBJ2-4; TRBD1 or TRBD2 may be the D gene (5 bases each). With 1 base removed from V and 11 bases from J, the gap between germline ends came to 18 bases. Germline V gene lookup returns CDR1 MDHEN and CDR2 SYDVKM. The CDR3 is made up of 15 amino acids. The CDR3 DNA reads TGTGCCAGCAGTTTATCCCCGCGCCTCCGAGGGGTTCAGTACTTC. Its protein product is CASSLSPRLRGVQYF. The variable domain in full, completed from reference TRBV28 and TRBJ2-4, reads DVKVTQSSRYLVKRTGEKVFLECVQDMDHENMFWYRQDPGLGLRLIYFSYDVKMKEKGDIPEGYSVSREKKERFSLILESASTNQTSMYLCASSLSPRLRGVQYFGAGTRLSVL.

The chain carries TRBV20-1 and TRBJ2-7; tentative D call: TRBD1 (7 bases). Germline V gene sequence: CDR1 DFQATT, CDR2 SNEGSKA (reference sequence). This CDR3 comprises 14 residues. The V and J ends lost 5 bases and 5 bases respectively, with 19 bases between them. CDR3 region: CSAGRQGGRNEQYF. As DNA, the CDR3 is TGCAGTGCTGGTAGACAGGGAGGAAGGAACGAGCAGTACTTC.

For the CDR3, the DNA is TGTGCCAGCAGCGTCAGTCCGGCGGGAGGGAGCCACGAGCAGTACTTC. It specifies CASSVSPAGGSHEQYF. The rearrangement uses TRBV9 and TRBJ2-7; 9 nucleotides agree with TRBD2. This CDR3 is built from 16 residues. Trimming took 2 bases from V and 5 from J; bases not matched to a gene: 11. Germline V gene data show CDR1 as SGDLS and CDR2 as YYNGEE.

The gene calls are TRBV11-2 and TRBJ2-5; D is unclear. CDR1 is SGHAT, CDR2 FQNNGV, per germline. V was shortened by 4 bases and J by 1 base, with 10 bases between the two germline ends. The CDR3 contains 14 residues. The CDR3 DNA sequence: TGTGCCAGCAGCTCGTGGACGGCCCAAGAGACCCAGTACTTC. Amino acids: CASSSWTAQETQYF.

The V and J genes are TRBV12-3 or TRBV12-4 and TRBJ2-7, with TRBD2 as a possible D gene (5 bases). Trimming removed 6 bases from V and 1 base from J, with 10 bases in between. The CDR3 has 13 residues. The CDR3 spells CASRLRESYEQYF. CDR3 bases: TGTGCCAGCAGGTTAAGGGAGTCCTACGAGCAGTACTTC.